The following is a T cell receptor beta chain sequence with its context. What this receptor recognizes is not known. Base-call qualities are not available, and no considerably larger clone is one nucleotide away. These data come from a study of T cells after yellow fever vaccination (dated by TCRdb to the late 2010s). For the study in its entirety: The SMART-Seq v4 Ultra Low Input RNA kit was used to prepare libraries from fractions with low cell numbers. Bulk TCR alpha and beta repertoires were sequenced longitudinally to track T-cell clones before and after primary and booster YFV17D yellow fever vaccination. Two healthy male donors, one aged 18 to 30 and one aged 30 to 40 years, made up the cohort. Blood was drawn at multiple timepoints before and after primary and secondary immunization, with bulk PBMC replicates and cell subsets isolated. General conclusions and limits of the study: A small fraction of clonotypes showed up in both the CD4 and CD8 compartments, probably as a result of convergent recombination. Because only a couple of donors were included in the study, the extent to which the findings can be generalized is limited. Most clones expanded after primary vaccination (around 96% of CD4 and roughly 88% of CD8) were re-detected after the booster, suggesting that broad memory maintenance occurred. Because abundant contaminating clonotypes from the bulk population could be contained in FACS-sorted repertoires, computational filtering was required. Compared with the primary T-cell response, the secondary T-cell response was faster but weaker, reaching its peak on day 5 rather than on day 15.

The data were produced on an Illumina NovaSeq 6000. TCR cDNA was synthesized by 5'RACE template switching, which introduced a universal primer site and unique molecular identifiers. cDNA synthesis was primed from both the TCR alpha and TCR beta constant segments. Two PCR steps were used to amplify libraries, with sample barcodes and sequencing adapters being added in the second step. Sequencing of libraries was performed on Illumina HiSeq 2500 (2x100 bp) or NovaSeq (2x150 bp). Concerning the study's data processing: MIGEC was used to demultiplex reads and collapse the reads into UMI consensus sequences, and MiXCR was used for V(D)J alignment. Using edgeR on replicate PBMC samples, clonotypes were called vaccine-responding if FDR was below 0.01 and the log2 fold change was above 5 up to day 15. CD4 or CD8 identity was assigned to each bulk clonotype according to whether the clonotype was present at higher abundance in the sequenced CD4 repertoire or the sequenced CD8 repertoire. TCRdb's own reprocessing of the public reads used fastp at Q25 and MiXCR and kept productive beta chains. Here each entry gathers all rows of one CDR3 protein and keeps the most common genes and DNA. The V and J calls and clone size are TCRdb's, not the authors'. This sample gives about 260,000 distinct CDR3 sequences in total; around 4.9% of them show up just once. Roughly 3.4% of the sample goes to the ten largest clones.

According to the study, the label for this sample's treatment or condition signals: live attenuated yellow fever vaccine strain. PBMCs were isolated from peripheral blood using a standard Ficoll-Paque protocol. Dynabeads CD4 and CD8 positive selection kits were used to isolate CD4 and CD8 T-cell fractions. TriZol was used to extract RNA from bulk PBMCs, CD4 and CD8 fractions, and dextramer-positive and dextramer-negative fractions. The junction shows trimming of 6 bases on V and 7 bases on J, plus 13 bases between the germline ends. The germline V gene (reference sequence) yields DFQATT for CDR1 and SNEGSKA for CDR2. The CDR3 runs 13 amino acids, cysteine and phenylalanine included. Just the 39-base CDR3 DNA is kept, in frame starting at base 1.

In this chain, TRBV20-1 is recombined with TRBJ1-6; TRBD1 is a weak D gene call, 6 bases matching. The sequence derives from a man aged 18 to 29 who received the YFV17D yellow fever vaccine. The input for sequencing was CD4+ T cells sorted from PBMCs, taken on the day of the yellow fever booster vaccination. The CDR3 protein sequence reads: CSAKRDTNSPLHF. Read as DNA, the sequence is TGCAGTGCAAAGCGGGACACCAATTCACCCCTCCACTTT.